This T cell receptor (beta chain) originates from a study of post-analysis software for immune sequencing data. For the study at large: Included among the disease courses, which were recorded for the cohort, were relapsing-remitting, secondary progressive and progressive-relapsing multiple sclerosis. General study points: When compared against controls, multiple sclerosis patients showed significantly lower normalized Chao1 diversity. Samples sharing a preparation batch grouped tightly together when assessed by F measure.

The sample holds a few counts of this clonotype. Its antigen is unidentified. cDNA libraries of TCR beta carried unique molecular identifiers. Out of about 0.9 to 11 million T cells, hundreds of thousands of cDNA molecules were generated. TCRdb called the PCR reads again in MiXCR, with one record for every CDR3 protein. The sample has 820,000 or so distinct CDR3 sequences, roughly 50% seen once; the top ten hold 4.6%. The clonotype was recovered from a girl between 5 and 17 years old with multiple sclerosis. Sequencing was done on a sample of blood.

In DNA, the CDR3 is TGCGCCAGCAGCTGGCGACAGGGAGACTATGGCTACACCTTC. Encoded protein: CASSWRQGDYGYTF. This chain joins TRBV5-1 and TRBJ1-2, with TRBD1 matching over 7 bases. Germline V lookup: CDR1 SGHRS, CDR2 YFSETQ. The CDR3 totals 14 residues. Unmatched junction bases numbered 5, after V lost 3 bases and J lost 3 bases.